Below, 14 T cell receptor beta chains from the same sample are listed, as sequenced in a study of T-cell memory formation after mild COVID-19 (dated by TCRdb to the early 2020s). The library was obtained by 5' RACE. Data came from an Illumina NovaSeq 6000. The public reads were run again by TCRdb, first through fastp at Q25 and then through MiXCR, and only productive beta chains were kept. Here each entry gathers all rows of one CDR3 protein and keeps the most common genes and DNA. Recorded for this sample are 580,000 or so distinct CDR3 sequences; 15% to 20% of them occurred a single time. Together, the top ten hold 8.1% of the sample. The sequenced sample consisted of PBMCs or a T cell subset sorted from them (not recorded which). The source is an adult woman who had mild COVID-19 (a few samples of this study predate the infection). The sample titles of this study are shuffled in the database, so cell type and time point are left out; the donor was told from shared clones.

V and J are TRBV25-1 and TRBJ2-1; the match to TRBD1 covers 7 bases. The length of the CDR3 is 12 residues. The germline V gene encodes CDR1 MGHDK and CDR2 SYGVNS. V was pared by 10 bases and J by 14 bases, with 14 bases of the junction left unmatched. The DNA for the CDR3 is TGTGCCACTTCGGACCGGAACACAGGGGAGTTCTTC. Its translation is CATSDRNTGEFF. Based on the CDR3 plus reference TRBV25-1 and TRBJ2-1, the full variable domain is EADIYQTPRYLVIGTGKKITLECSQTMGHDKMYWYQQDPGMELHLIHYSYGVNSTEKGDLSSESTVSRIRTEHFPLTLESARPSHTSQYLCATSDRNTGEFFGPGTRLTVL.

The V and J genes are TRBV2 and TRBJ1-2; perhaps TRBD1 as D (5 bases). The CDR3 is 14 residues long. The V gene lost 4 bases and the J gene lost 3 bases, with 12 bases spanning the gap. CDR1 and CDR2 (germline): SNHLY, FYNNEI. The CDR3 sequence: CASSVIGADYGYTF. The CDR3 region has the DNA TGTGCCAGCAGTGTTATAGGGGCTGACTATGGCTACACCTTC. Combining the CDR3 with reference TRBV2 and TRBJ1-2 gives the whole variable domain EPEVTQTPSHQVTQMGQEVILRCVPISNHLYFYWYRQILGQKVEFLVSFYNNEISEKSEIFDDQFSVERPDGSNFTLKIRSTKLEDSAMYFCASSVIGADYGYTFGSGTRLTVV.

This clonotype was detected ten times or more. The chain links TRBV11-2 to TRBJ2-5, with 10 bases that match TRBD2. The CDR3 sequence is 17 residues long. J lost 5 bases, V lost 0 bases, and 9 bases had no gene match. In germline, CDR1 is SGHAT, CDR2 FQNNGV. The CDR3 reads CASSLEGWSGGAETQYF. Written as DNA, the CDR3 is TGTGCCAGCAGCTTAGAAGGATGGAGCGGGGGGGCGGAGACCCAGTACTTC.

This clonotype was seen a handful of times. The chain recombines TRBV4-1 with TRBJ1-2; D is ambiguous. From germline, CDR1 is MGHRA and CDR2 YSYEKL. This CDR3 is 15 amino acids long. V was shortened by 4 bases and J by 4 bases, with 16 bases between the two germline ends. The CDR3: CASSPLSDPIYGYTF. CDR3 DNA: TGCGCCAGCAGCCCCCTGAGTGATCCCATCTATGGCTACACCTTC.

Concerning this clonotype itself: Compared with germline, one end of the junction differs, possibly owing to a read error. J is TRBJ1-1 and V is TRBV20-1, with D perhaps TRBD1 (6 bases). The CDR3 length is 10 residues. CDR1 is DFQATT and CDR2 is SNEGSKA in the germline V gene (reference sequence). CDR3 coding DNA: TGCAGTGCTGGTGACAGGATTGCCCTCTTT. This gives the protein CSAGDRIALF.

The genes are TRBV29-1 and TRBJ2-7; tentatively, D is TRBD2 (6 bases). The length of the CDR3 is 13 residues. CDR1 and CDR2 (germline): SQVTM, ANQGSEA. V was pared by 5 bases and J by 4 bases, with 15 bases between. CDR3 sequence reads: CSVSGSSMYEQYF. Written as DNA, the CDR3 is TGCAGCGTTTCCGGGAGTTCCATGTACGAGCAGTACTTC.

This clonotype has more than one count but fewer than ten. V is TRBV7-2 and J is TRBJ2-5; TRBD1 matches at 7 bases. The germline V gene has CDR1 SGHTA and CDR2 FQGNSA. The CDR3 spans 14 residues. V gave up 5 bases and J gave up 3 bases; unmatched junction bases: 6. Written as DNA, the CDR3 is TGTGCCAGCAGCAGATGGGACAGCGAAGAGACCCAGTACTTC. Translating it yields CASSRWDSEETQYF.

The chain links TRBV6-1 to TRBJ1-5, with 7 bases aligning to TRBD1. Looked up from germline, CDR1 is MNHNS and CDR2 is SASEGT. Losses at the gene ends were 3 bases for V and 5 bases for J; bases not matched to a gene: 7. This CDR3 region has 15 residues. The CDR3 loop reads CASSDPGQIHQPQHF. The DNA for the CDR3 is TGTGCCAGCAGTGACCCGGGACAGATCCATCAGCCCCAGCATTTT.

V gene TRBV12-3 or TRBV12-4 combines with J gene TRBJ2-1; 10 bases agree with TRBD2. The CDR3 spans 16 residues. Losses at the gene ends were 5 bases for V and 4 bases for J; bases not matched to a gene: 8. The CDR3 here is CASSPDEREGYNEQFF. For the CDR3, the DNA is TGTGCCAGCAGTCCGGATGAGCGGGAGGGGTACAATGAGCAGTTCTTC.

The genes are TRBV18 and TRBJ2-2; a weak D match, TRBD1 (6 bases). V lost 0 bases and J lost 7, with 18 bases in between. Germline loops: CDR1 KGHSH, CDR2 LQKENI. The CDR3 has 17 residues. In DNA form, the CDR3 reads TGTGCCAGCTCACCACCGTTCGGGACACCAACAGGCGGGGAGCTGTTTTTT. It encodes CASSPPFGTPTGGELFF.

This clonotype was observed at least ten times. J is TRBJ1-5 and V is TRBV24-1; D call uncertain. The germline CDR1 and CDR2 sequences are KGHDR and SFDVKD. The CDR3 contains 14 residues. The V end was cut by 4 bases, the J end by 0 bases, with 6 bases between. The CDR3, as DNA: TGTGCCACCAGTGAGGGGAGTAGCAATCAGCCCCAGCATTTT. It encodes CATSEGSSNQPQHF.

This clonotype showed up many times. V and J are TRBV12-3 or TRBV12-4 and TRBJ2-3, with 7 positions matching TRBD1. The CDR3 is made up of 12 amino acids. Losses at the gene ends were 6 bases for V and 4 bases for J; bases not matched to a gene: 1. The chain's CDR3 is CASRGQSDTQYF. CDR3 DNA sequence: TGTGCCAGCAGGGGACAGTCAGATACGCAGTATTTT.

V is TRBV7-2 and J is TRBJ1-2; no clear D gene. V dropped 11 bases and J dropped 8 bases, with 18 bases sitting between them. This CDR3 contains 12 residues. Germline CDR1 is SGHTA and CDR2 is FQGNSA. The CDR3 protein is CALGPKSRGYTF. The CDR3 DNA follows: TGTGCCCTAGGCCCTAAAAGTCGGGGCTACACCTTC.

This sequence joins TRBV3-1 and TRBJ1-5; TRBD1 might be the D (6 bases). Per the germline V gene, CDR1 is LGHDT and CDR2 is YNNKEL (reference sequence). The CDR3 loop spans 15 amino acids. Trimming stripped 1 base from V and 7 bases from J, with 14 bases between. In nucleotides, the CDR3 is TGTGCCAGCAGCCAAGGGCGGGGGGCCGGGCAGCCCCAGCATTTT. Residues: CASSQGRGAGQPQHF.